Below, 3 T cell receptor beta chains from the same sample are listed, as sequenced in a study of cytomegalovirus exposure and HLA in healthy donors. The study ran its PCR with 60 Vbeta and 13 Jbeta primers. Only in-frame clones appear in the TCRdb table, and some are missing; sequencing was by immunoSEQ multiplex PCR. This table holds 150,000 to 170,000 clones, about 85% found once. The sample taken for sequencing was PBMCs. Receptors originate from a young man in good health and CMV-seropositive.

The chain employs TRBV5-1 and TRBJ1-5; D is unclear. Germline assignment: CDR1 SGHRS and CDR2 YFSETQ. The ends were cut back, 0 bases at V and 4 bases at J, with 14 bases in the middle. This CDR3 region has 16 residues. The chain's CDR3 is CASSLDPGMRNQPQHF. CDR3 in DNA: TGCGCCAGCAGCTTGGATCCGGGGATGAGGAATCAGCCCCAGCATTTT. The variable domain in full, completed from reference TRBV5-1 and TRBJ1-5, reads KAGVTQTPRYLIKTRGQQVTLSCSPISGHRSVSWYQQTPGQGLQFLFEYFSETQRNKGNFPGRFSGRQFSNSRSEMNVSTLELGDSALYLCASSLDPGMRNQPQHFGDGTRLSIL.

This chain joins TRBV29-1 and TRBJ2-2; 9 nucleotides agree with TRBD1. Germline lookup yields CDR1 SQVTM and CDR2 ANQGSEA. V dropped 7 bases and J dropped 6; count of bases not matched to a gene: 12. The CDR3 covers 15 residues. The CDR3 region is CSAPRTGEGAGELFF. The DNA of the CDR3 is TGCAGCGCCCCCCGGACAGGGGAAGGGGCCGGGGAGCTGTTTTTT.

This chain uses TRBV2 with TRBJ2-7, with D maybe TRBD2 (6 bases). CDR3 length: 14 residues. V was cut by 6 bases and J by 3 bases, with 15 bases left in between. Looked up from germline, CDR1 is SNHLY and CDR2 is FYNNEI. CDR3 sequence: CASSPGTGHYEQYF. The DNA for the CDR3 is TGTGCCAGCAGCCCCGGGACTGGACACTACGAGCAGTACTTC.